A single sample gave rise to the 11 T cell receptor beta chains below, sequenced in a study of cytomegalovirus exposure and HLA in healthy donors (dated by TCRdb to 2015 to 2018). Library preparation employed the immunoSEQ multiplex PCR assay. Held by TCRdb, this immuneACCESS table contains in-frame sequences only and omits some clones. Under half of the omission traces to an unresolved V gene where checked; the cause of the rest is unknown. The sample table records 150,000 to 200,000 clones; more than 70% of these occur just once. The ten biggest clones cover around 1.6% of the sample. The sequencing sample was made of PBMCs. All receptors come from a woman aged 18-30 years in good health and CMV-seronegative.

The chain is built from TRBV9 and TRBJ2-2; D unresolved. CDR3 length: 16 residues. Trimming removed 1 base from V and 6 bases from J, with 16 bases in between. Per germline, CDR1 SGDLS and CDR2 YYNGEE. The CDR3 nucleotides read TGTGCCAGCAGCGTACGCGGTGGAAGTTCGTCCGGGGAGCTGTTTTTT. It yields the protein CASSVRGGSSSGELFF.

CDR3 sequence: CASSVGQGYQPQHF. The CDR3 bases are TGTGCCAGTAGTGTGGGACAGGGGTATCAGCCCCAGCATTTT. The rearrangement uses TRBV19 and TRBJ1-5; TRBD1 matches 10 bases. This CDR3 has 14 residues. V shed 5 bases, J shed 5 bases, and the junction held 3 bases outside the gene matches. Germline lookup yields CDR1 LNHDA and CDR2 SQIVND (reference sequence).

The chain recombines TRBV6-4 with TRBJ1-2, with 9 bases aligning to TRBD1. J was trimmed by 6 bases and V by 5 bases; bases with no gene match: 10. From germline, CDR1 is MRHNA and CDR2 SNTAGT. This CDR3 comprises 15 residues. In DNA, the CDR3 is TGTGCCAGCAGTAAAGTCGGACAGGGGACGGATGGCTACACCTTC. Residues: CASSKVGQGTDGYTF.

The chain joins TRBV7-9 to TRBJ1-1; D remains unclear. The CDR3 is made up of 13 amino acids. The germline CDR1 and CDR2 sequences are SEHNR and FQNEAQ (reference sequence). V lost 6 bases and J 6 bases, leaving 14 bases between the germline ends. In nucleotides, the CDR3 is TGTGCCAGCAGTCGATTAGAGGTGGCTGAAGCTTTCTTT. The encoded protein is CASSRLEVAEAFF.

This chain uses TRBV5-1 with TRBJ2-1, with 12 bases fitting TRBD2. Germline values: CDR1 SGHRS, CDR2 YFSETQ. The CDR3 is 17 amino acids. Trimming took 0 bases from V and 8 from J; bases not matched to a gene: 9. Written as DNA, the CDR3 is TGCGCCAGCAGCTTGGAGCGTACTAGCGGGGGGCGGGATGAGCAGTTCTTC. Residues: CASSLERTSGGRDEQFF.

V usage is TRBV10-3 and J usage is TRBJ2-2; 14 bases match TRBD2. The germline V gene has CDR1 ENHRY and CDR2 SYGVKD. The CDR3 runs 17 residues. V lost 2 bases, J lost 6 bases, and 5 bases stayed unmatched. CDR3 protein: CAISEGGTSGSAGELFF. The CDR3 DNA reads TGTGCCATCAGTGAGGGGGGGACTAGCGGGAGCGCCGGGGAGCTGTTTTTT.

In its sample, this clone was seen once. CDR3 in DNA: TGCGCCAGCAGCTTGGACGGGGGGCCCAACTATGGCTACACCTTC. It codes for CASSLDGGPNYGYTF. This chain connects TRBV5-1 to TRBJ1-2, with D tentatively TRBD1 (6 bases). This CDR3 contains 15 residues. Germline-derived CDR1 and CDR2 are SGHRS and YFSETQ. Between the trimmed V and J ends, which lost 0 bases and 2 bases, there was a span of 11 bases.

The chain employs TRBV9 and TRBJ2-2; no clear D gene. The CDR3 loop spans 16 amino acids. V was clipped by 4 bases and J by 0 bases, with 13 bases between them. From germline, CDR1 is SGDLS and CDR2 YYNGEE. Here the CDR3 DNA reads TGTGCCAGCAGCTTTGGTGGTAACTCGAACACCGGGGAGCTGTTTTTT. Protein sequence: CASSFGGNSNTGELFF.

The V gene is TRBV19, the J gene TRBJ2-7; 13 positions agree with TRBD2. With 6 bases clipped from V and 3 bases from J, the junction kept 5 bases outside the gene matches. The CDR3 covers 15 residues. Germline V gives CDR1 LNHDA, CDR2 SQIVND (reference sequence). The CDR3: CASSKTSGRFYEQYF. The CDR3 coding sequence is TGTGCCAGTAGCAAGACTAGCGGGAGGTTCTACGAGCAGTACTTC.

This chain joins TRBV29-1 and TRBJ1-5, with D possibly TRBD1 on 5 matching bases. Germline CDR1 reads SQVTM; CDR2 reads ANQGSEA. The CDR3 contains 14 residues. Between the trimmed V and J ends, which lost 4 bases and 2 bases, there was a span of 12 bases. The CDR3 spells CSVVWARGNQPQHF. CDR3 DNA: TGCAGCGTTGTCTGGGCCAGGGGCAATCAGCCCCAGCATTTT. Supplemented by reference TRBV29-1 and TRBJ1-5, the full variable domain reads SAVISQKPSRDICQRGTSLTIQCQVDSQVTMMFWYRQQPGQSLTLIATANQGSEATYESGFVIDKFPISRPNLTFSTLTVSNMSPEDSSIYLCSVVWARGNQPQHFGDGTRLSIL.

This chain connects TRBV5-4 to TRBJ1-3; perhaps TRBD1 as D (5 bases). V lost 0 bases, J lost 8 bases, and 9 bases lay in between. CDR3 size: 13 residues. Germline loops: CDR1 SGHNT, CDR2 YYREEE (reference sequence). In nucleotides, the CDR3 is TGTGCCAGCAGCTTGGGGGGCAGGGACACCATATATTTT. Protein: CASSLGGRDTIYF.